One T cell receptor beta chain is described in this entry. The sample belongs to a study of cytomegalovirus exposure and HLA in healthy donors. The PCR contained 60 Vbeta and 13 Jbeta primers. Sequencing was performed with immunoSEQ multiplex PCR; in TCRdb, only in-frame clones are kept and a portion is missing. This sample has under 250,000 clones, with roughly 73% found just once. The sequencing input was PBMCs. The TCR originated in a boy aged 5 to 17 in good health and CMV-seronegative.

The CDR3 sequence: CASTGTSGGRNTGELFF. Written as DNA, the CDR3 is TGTGCCAGCACCGGGACTAGCGGGGGCCGGAACACCGGGGAGCTGTTTTTT. The chain couples TRBV7-9 to TRBJ2-2; 14 bases map to TRBD2. The CDR3 runs to 17 residues. Germline trimming cut 7 bases from V and 1 base from J; bases unmatched to any gene: 5. CDR1 is SEHNR, CDR2 FQNEAQ, per germline (reference sequence).